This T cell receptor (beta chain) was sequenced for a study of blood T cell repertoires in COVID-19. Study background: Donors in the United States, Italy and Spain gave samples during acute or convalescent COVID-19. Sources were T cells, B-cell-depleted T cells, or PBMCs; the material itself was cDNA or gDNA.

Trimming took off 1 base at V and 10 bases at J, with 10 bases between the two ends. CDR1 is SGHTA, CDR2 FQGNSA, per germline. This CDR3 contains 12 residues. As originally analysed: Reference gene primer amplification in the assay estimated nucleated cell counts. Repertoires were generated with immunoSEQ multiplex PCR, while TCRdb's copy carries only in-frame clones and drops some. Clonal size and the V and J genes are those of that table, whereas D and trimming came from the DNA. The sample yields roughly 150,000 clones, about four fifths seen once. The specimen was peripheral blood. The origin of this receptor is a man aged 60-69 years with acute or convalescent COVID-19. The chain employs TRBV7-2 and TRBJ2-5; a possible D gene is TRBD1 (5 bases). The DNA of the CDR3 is TGTGCCAGCAGCTTAGTCAGGGATGGCCAGTACTTC. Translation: CASSLVRDGQYF.